These 32 T cell receptor beta chains were sequenced from one sample in a study of T cells expressing NK-cell markers. Following a re-call of the 5' RACE reads, TCRdb has one entry per CDR3 protein and lacks DNA. The sample table sets out 400,000 to 450,000 distinct CDR3 sequences. Sequencing was performed on blood T cells: a sorted CD56 or NKG2C T cell subset, CD4+ or CD8+ T cells, or bulk PBMC T cells (not recorded which). All receptors derive from a woman aged 18 to 75 in good health.

This chain uses TRBV12-3 or TRBV12-4 with TRBJ1-5. This CDR3 is 13 amino acids long. The CDR3 protein is CASRNTPVQPQHF.

The rearrangement uses TRBV6-1 and TRBJ1-1. Germline CDR1 reads MNHNS; CDR2 reads SASEGT. This CDR3 has 13 amino acids. This chain's CDR3 is CASSDGDHTEAFF.

This sequence joins TRBV7-8 and TRBJ2-4; TCRdb reports TRBD1, a call that lacks DNA to check it against. Germline V gene data show CDR1 as SGHVS and CDR2 as FQNEAQ. This CDR3 comprises 13 residues. The CDR3 reads CASSPGTVNIQYF.

This rearrangement joins TRBV25-1 to TRBJ2-3; TCRdb's assignment of TRBD2 cannot be checked, as there is no DNA. There are 15 residues in the CDR3. The germline CDR1 and CDR2 sequences are MGHDK and SYGVNS. This CDR3 is CASSEGGQPPDTQYF.

This rearrangement joins TRBV24-1 to TRBJ1-5. Per germline, CDR1 KGHDR and CDR2 SFDVKD. The CDR3 length is 13 residues. CDR3: CATSDLSNQPQHF.

The chain couples TRBV5-1 to TRBJ2-5; without DNA, the TCRdb call of TRBD2 cannot be checked. The CDR3 is 14 amino acids. CDR1 is SGHRS and CDR2 is YFSETQ in the germline V gene. CDR3 amino acids: CASSLRTSEEAQYF.

V gene TRBV10-3 combines with J gene TRBJ2-7. This CDR3 has 14 residues. In germline, CDR1 is ENHRY, CDR2 SYGVKD. This CDR3 is CAISEGQLSYEQYF.

The chain carries TRBV5-1 and TRBJ2-4; TCRdb selects TRBD2, and the lack of DNA leaves this call unchecked. Germline CDR1 is SGHRS and CDR2 is YFSETQ. The CDR3 runs 19 residues. The CDR3 is CASSSDGLAGGWAKNIQYF.

This chain connects TRBV6-2 or TRBV6-3 to TRBJ2-1; as DNA is missing, the TRBD1 call by TCRdb cannot be tested. This CDR3 has 17 amino acids. The germline CDR1 and CDR2 sequences are MNHEY and SVGEGT. This CDR3 is CASSYRVWGGSYNEQFF.

The CDR3 spells CASSLIDNTIYF. The J gene is TRBJ1-3, the V gene TRBV5-5. CDR3 length: 12 amino acids. Germline V gives CDR1 SGHKS, CDR2 YYEKEE (reference sequence).

The chain couples TRBV27 to TRBJ1-2; TCRdb's assignment of TRBD1 cannot be checked, as there is no DNA. The CDR3 runs 13 residues. Germline loops: CDR1 MNHEY, CDR2 SMNVEV (reference sequence). This chain's CDR3 is CATSSSGPYGYTF.

This chain uses TRBV12-3 or TRBV12-4 with TRBJ2-1; checking the TCRdb D call of TRBD2 is not possible without DNA. This CDR3 comprises 14 residues. CDR3 amino acids: CASSLLARYNEQFF.

The chain carries TRBV20-1 and TRBJ1-5. This CDR3 spans 14 amino acids. Germline V lookup: CDR1 DFQATT, CDR2 SNEGSKA (reference sequence). CDR3 in amino acids: CSAREVLGGQPQHF.

The rearrangement links TRBV7-3 to TRBJ2-5. CDR3 length equals 13 residues. Germline V gene sequence: CDR1 SGHTA, CDR2 FQGTGA. The CDR3 loop is CASSLGVKETQYF.

The CDR3 here is CSVDGTGTDTQYF. The rearrangement uses TRBV29-1 and TRBJ2-3; there is no DNA to check the TCRdb D call of TRBD1. The CDR3 length is 13 residues. Germline V lookup: CDR1 SQVTM, CDR2 ANQGSEA.

The chain uses TRBV10-3 and TRBJ2-7; the TCRdb D gene call, TRBD1, has no DNA to confirm it. Germline CDR1 and CDR2: ENHRY and SYGVKD. This CDR3 has 13 amino acids. CDR3 in amino acids: CAMSTEPSYEQYF.

The chain links TRBV18 to TRBJ1-1; TCRdb's D call, TRBD1, is unchecked because there is no DNA. Germline V gene sequence: CDR1 KGHSH, CDR2 LQKENI. CDR3 size: 15 residues. The CDR3 is CASSPRAGTHTEAFF.

The chain joins TRBV11-2 to TRBJ2-7. Germline V CDR1 and CDR2: SGHAT, FQNNGV. This CDR3 region has 13 residues. CDR3 loop: CASSLLWSDEQYF.

CDR3 sequence reads: CASSWDRENTGELFF. This chain connects TRBV4-3 to TRBJ2-2; with no DNA, the TCRdb D assignment of TRBD1 cannot be verified. The CDR3 has 15 amino acids. Germline CDR1 reads LGHNA; CDR2 reads YSLEER.

J is TRBJ1-3 and V is TRBV5-1. Germline CDR1 and CDR2: SGHRS and YFSETQ. The CDR3 runs 14 residues. The CDR3 loop reads CASSDGRYRNTIYF.

The V and J genes are TRBV19 and TRBJ1-1; TCRdb indicates TRBD1, and absent DNA this call remains unverified. This CDR3 is built from 15 residues. Looked up from germline, CDR1 is LNHDA and CDR2 is SQIVND (reference sequence). CDR3 sequence: CASRTVLGAIADAFF.

This chain uses TRBV6-6 with TRBJ2-5. The germline V gene has CDR1 MNHNY and CDR2 SVGAGI (reference sequence). This CDR3 is built from 12 residues. CDR3 protein: CASSYIGETQYF.

This chain links TRBV12-3 or TRBV12-4 with TRBJ1-5; the TRBD1 assignment by TCRdb is unverifiable without DNA. The CDR3 has 16 amino acids. CDR3 region: CASSPSRVARNQPQHF.

This chain links TRBV12-3 or TRBV12-4 with TRBJ2-5; with no DNA, the TCRdb D assignment of TRBD1 cannot be verified. The CDR3 extends over 13 amino acids. CDR3 sequence reads: CASSPRELETQYF.

The rearrangement links TRBV18 to TRBJ1-5; lacking DNA, the TRBD1 call made by TCRdb goes unchecked. There are 15 residues in the CDR3. The germline gives CDR1 KGHSH, CDR2 LQKENI. The CDR3 loop is CASSPGQGDEQPQHF.

This chain connects TRBV29-1 to TRBJ2-7; absent DNA, TCRdb's TRBD2 call cannot be checked. The CDR3 is 12 residues long. The germline V gene encodes CDR1 SQVTM and CDR2 ANQGSEA. CDR3: CSVGPSGPEQYF.

The gene calls are TRBV20-1 and TRBJ2-2; TCRdb calls TRBD1, which cannot be checked without DNA. There are 14 residues in the CDR3. CDR1 is DFQATT and CDR2 is SNEGSKA in the germline V gene (reference sequence). The CDR3: CSAGGGRGTGELFF.

This chain joins TRBV20-1 and TRBJ2-1; TCRdb names TRBD1, which stays unverified in the absence of DNA. Germline CDR1 and CDR2: DFQATT and SNEGSKA (reference sequence). CDR3 length: 15 amino acids. The CDR3 is CSANFGQGRSGEQFF.

The chain combines TRBV7-3 with TRBJ2-2; TCRdb proposes TRBD2, but this gene call is untestable without DNA. CDR3 size: 17 residues. Germline CDR1 reads SGHTA; CDR2 reads FQGTGA. The CDR3 loop is CASSLTGLAGPEGELFF.

The chain employs TRBV19 and TRBJ2-2; TCRdb proposes TRBD1, but this gene call is untestable without DNA. The CDR3 sequence is 13 residues long. In germline, CDR1 is LNHDA, CDR2 SQIVND (reference sequence). The CDR3 region is CASKGGRTGELFF.

This chain joins TRBV27 and TRBJ2-7; TCRdb proposes TRBD2, but this gene call is untestable without DNA. CDR3 size: 16 residues. Germline CDR1 and CDR2: MNHEY and SMNVEV (reference sequence). The CDR3 protein is CASSVGTSGFSYEQYF.

The V call is TRBV5-6, the J call TRBJ2-2; checking the TCRdb D call of TRBD1 is not possible without DNA. The CDR3 covers 15 residues. Germline CDR1 SGHDT, CDR2 YYEEEE. This CDR3 is CASRRGHLLTGELFF.